Included here is one TCR beta chain sequence, with context. Its target is not known. The sample originates from a study of somatic mutations in cytotoxic T cells in rheumatoid arthritis. Findings and limits, study-wide: Antigenic targets recognized by the expanded CD8+ clones remained undetermined. A slight TRBV07 underrepresentation in rheumatoid arthritis patients was reported without multiple-comparison adjustment. CD8+ T-cell clonality showed no significant difference between rheumatoid arthritis patients and age-matched healthy controls. Greater age accompanied higher CD8+ clonality in rheumatoid arthritis patients, a pattern that was absent in healthy controls.

Data came from immunoSEQ multiplex PCR; TCRdb stores just in-frame clones and leaves some out. Of 9,500 to 15,000 clones listed, over 80% are singletons. Germline CDR1 is SGHAT and CDR2 is FQNNGV. The ends were cut back, 0 bases at V and 1 base at J, with 8 bases in the middle. The CDR3 extends over 15 amino acids. Sequenced: CD8+ T cells sorted from blood. This TCR came from a woman in her fifties or sixties in good health. The chain employs TRBV11-2 and TRBJ2-3; D unclear. CDR3: CASSLDLGRTDTQYF. CDR3 sequence (DNA): TGTGCCAGCAGCTTAGACCTGGGCCGCACAGATACGCAGTATTTT.